Shown below are 16 T cell receptor beta chains from a single sample sequenced in a study of neurological immune-mediated disorders. Time point specified: longitudinal time-point 2. A single record per CDR3 protein comes from TCRdb applying MiXCR to the 5' RACE reads. The sample has under 100,000 distinct CDR3 sequences; about 12% are singletons. The sample was PBMCs. These receptors came from a female donor with HTLV-1-associated myelopathy (HAM/TSP).

This clonotype has ten or more counts. The J gene is TRBJ2-2, the V gene TRBV11-2; D is possibly TRBD1 (5 bases). Trimming left V 6 bases short and J 6 bases short, with 14 bases between. Germline lookup yields CDR1 SGHAT and CDR2 FQNNGV. The CDR3 extends over 14 amino acids. The CDR3 sequence is CASSLRVGAGELFF. In nucleotides, the CDR3 is TGTGCCAGCAGTCTCAGGGTTGGGGCCGGGGAGCTGTTTTTT.

This rearrangement joins TRBV6-1 to TRBJ1-5, with D maybe TRBD1 (5 bases). CDR1 is MNHNS and CDR2 is SASEGT in the germline V gene. This CDR3 is built from 15 residues. The V gene lost 2 bases and the J gene lost 1 base, with 9 bases spanning the gap. CDR3 DNA: TGTGCCAGCAGTGAATCAGGGAGGAGCAATCAGCCCCAGCATTTT. It yields the protein CASSESGRSNQPQHF.

On this clonotype: One junction end disagrees with the germline gene, perhaps due to a read error. V gene TRBV5-1 combines with J gene TRBJ2-3; D gene ambiguous. Germline CDR1 SGHRS, CDR2 YFSETQ. This CDR3 contains 14 residues. This chain's CDR3 is CSSSSGANRDTQYF. The DNA of the CDR3 is TGCTCCAGCAGCTCAGGAGCTAATCGGGATACGCAGTATTTT.

This clonotype was seen many times. The V call is TRBV5-1, the J call TRBJ2-5, with D perhaps TRBD1 (6 bases). Germline V CDR1 and CDR2: SGHRS, YFSETQ. The CDR3 extends over 16 amino acids. Trimming removed 0 bases at V and 7 bases at J, with 19 bases between. The CDR3 nucleotides are TGCGCCAGCAGCTTGGCCTCTCGGACAGCAAGAGGGACCCAGTACTTC. It codes for CASSLASRTARGTQYF.

This clonotype has at least ten counts. This chain uses TRBV20-1 with TRBJ2-3, with D possibly matching TRBD2 (8 bases). CDR3 size: 15 residues. Germline V gene lookup returns CDR1 DFQATT and CDR2 SNEGSKA (reference sequence). V was shortened by 2 bases and J by 5 bases, with 17 bases between the two germline ends. The CDR3 reads CSARRTGREGDTQYF. Written as DNA, the CDR3 is TGCAGTGCTAGACGGACAGGACGGGAGGGAGATACGCAGTATTTT.

This clonotype came up many times. CDR3 in DNA: TGCGCCAGCAGCAAATCTAGCGGGGGGCCGGCCTACAATGAGCAGTTCTTC. Protein: CASSKSSGGPAYNEQFF. J is TRBJ2-1 and V is TRBV5-1, with 11 bases that match TRBD2. Germline trimming cut 4 bases from V and 2 bases from J; bases unmatched to any gene: 8. The germline CDR1 and CDR2 sequences are SGHRS and YFSETQ. This CDR3 has 17 residues.

Ten or more counts support this clonotype. V gene TRBV6-1 combines with J gene TRBJ2-3; no firm D call. This CDR3 is 15 amino acids long. Germline V gene lookup returns CDR1 MNHNS and CDR2 SASEGT. Between the trimmed V and J ends, which lost 2 bases and 0 bases, there was a span of 9 bases. The CDR3 DNA sequence: TGTGCCAGCAGTGAACTACGGATTAGCACAGATACGCAGTATTTT. Translated: CASSELRISTDTQYF.

This clonotype was seen at least ten times. The rearrangement joins TRBV7-3 to TRBJ2-3; the match to TRBD2 covers 10 bases. The CDR3 sequence is 15 residues long. Per germline, CDR1 SGHTA and CDR2 FQGTGA. The V and J ends lost 3 bases and 2 bases, in that order; junction bases with no gene match: 2. This chain's CDR3 is CASSFSGGNTDTQYF. The CDR3, as DNA: TGTGCCAGCAGCTTTAGCGGGGGGAACACAGATACGCAGTATTTT.

The chain couples TRBV3-1 to TRBJ2-4; D gene ambiguous. Per germline, CDR1 LGHDT and CDR2 YNNKEL (reference sequence). With 4 bases removed from V and 6 bases from J, the gap between germline ends came to 13 bases. This CDR3 comprises 14 residues. CDR3 nucleotide sequence: TGTGCCAGCAGCCCGTCAGTTTTGGGAAACATTCAGTACTTC. Amino acid sequence: CASSPSVLGNIQYF. The full variable domain, its missing parts supplied by reference TRBV3-1 and TRBJ2-4, is DTAVSQTPKYLVTQMGNDKSIKCEQNLGHDTMYWYKQDSKKFLKIMFSYNNKELIINETVPNRFSPKSPDKAHLNLHINSLELGDSAVYFCASSPSVLGNIQYFGAGTRLSVL.

The CDR3 DNA follows: TGCAGCGTTGTGCGGACAAGAGCCTACAATGAGCAGTTCTTC. As protein: CSVVRTRAYNEQFF. The chain carries TRBV29-1 and TRBJ2-1; D is possibly TRBD1 (5 bases). The germline V gene encodes CDR1 SQVTM and CDR2 ANQGSEA. CDR3 length: 14 residues. Trimming removed 4 bases at V and 2 bases at J, with 12 bases between.

This clonotype was recorded at least ten times. The chain couples TRBV5-8 to TRBJ1-1; 8 bases match TRBD1. The CDR3 extends over 13 amino acids. V was clipped by 5 bases and J by 5 bases; unmatched bases: 5. The germline CDR1 and CDR2 sequences are SGHTS and YDEGEE. The DNA for the CDR3 is TGTGCCAGCAGTTTACGACAGGGGACTGAAGCTTTCTTT. Translating gives CASSLRQGTEAFF.

Many counts were recorded for this clonotype. The V call is TRBV10-3, the J call TRBJ1-1; D unclear. Trimming took off 7 bases at V and 0 bases at J, with 9 bases between the two ends. Germline CDR1 and CDR2: ENHRY and SYGVKD. The CDR3 sequence is 13 residues long. For the CDR3, the DNA is TGTGCCATCAAGGCGGACCTGAACACTGAAGCTTTCTTT. It is translated as CAIKADLNTEAFF.

This clonotype was seen repeatedly, ten times or more. V and J are TRBV20-1 and TRBJ2-7; 9 bases agree with TRBD2. Trimming at V came to 0 bases and at J to 4 bases, leaving 13 bases not matched to a gene. Germline-derived CDR1 and CDR2 are DFQATT and SNEGSKA (reference sequence). This CDR3 comprises 17 residues. CDR3 region: CSARDAVISGGLYEQYF. Here the CDR3 DNA reads TGCAGTGCTAGAGACGCGGTAATTAGCGGGGGCTTGTACGAGCAGTACTTC.

Note on this clonotype: This could be a read error, since a much larger clone is one nucleotide away. The gene calls are TRBV4-1 and TRBJ1-4; possible D gene TRBD1, 6 bases. The CDR3 consists of 17 residues. Germline CDR1 is MGHRA and CDR2 is YSYEKL. V lost 3 bases, J lost 8 bases, and 22 bases lay in between. The CDR3 DNA reads as TGCGCCAGCAGCCACACGAACCGGGACAACCCGGTCGAAAAACTGTTTTTT. As protein: CASSHTNRDNPVEKLFF.

In its sample, this clonotype was seen a few times. V and J are TRBV20-1 and TRBJ2-2; 7 bases align to TRBD1. From germline, CDR1 is DFQATT and CDR2 SNEGSKA (reference sequence). V lost 3 bases and J lost 6; bases outside the gene matches: 13. The CDR3 totals 16 residues. The CDR3 region is CSARKERQGWPGELFF. CDR3 coding DNA: TGCAGTGCTAGGAAGGAGCGACAGGGATGGCCCGGGGAGCTGTTTTTT.

This clonotype was recorded at least ten times. J is TRBJ2-5 and V is TRBV12-3 or TRBV12-4; 11 bases are a match to TRBD1. With V trimmed by 6 bases and J by 5 bases, 8 bases remained unmatched. The CDR3 sequence is 15 residues long. CDR3 nucleotides: TGTGCCAGCAGCTTCGGACAGGGGGCGAGGGAGACCCAGTACTTC. Translating it yields CASSFGQGARETQYF.